The entry below gives a single T cell receptor beta chain sequence along with its context. This entry belongs to a study of T cell changes during pregnancy in multiple sclerosis. J gave up 7 bases and V 6 bases, and 5 bases lay outside the gene matches. The germline CDR1 and CDR2 sequences are MNHNY and SVGAGI (reference sequence). The CDR3 covers 15 residues. Generated by immunoSEQ multiplex PCR, the TCRdb table keeps only in-frame clones and is missing some. The data hold around 68,000 clones, with approximately 90% observed a single time. Here the sequenced sample was peripheral blood, taken in the third trimester of pregnancy. The V gene is TRBV6-6, the J gene TRBJ1-6, with TRBD1 matching over 11 bases. This receptor was obtained from a female donor with multiple sclerosis, enrolled in a pregnancy study. As DNA, the CDR3 is TGTGCCAGCAGATTAGGGACAGGGGGAAATTCACCCCTCCACTTT. As protein: CASRLGTGGNSPLHF.